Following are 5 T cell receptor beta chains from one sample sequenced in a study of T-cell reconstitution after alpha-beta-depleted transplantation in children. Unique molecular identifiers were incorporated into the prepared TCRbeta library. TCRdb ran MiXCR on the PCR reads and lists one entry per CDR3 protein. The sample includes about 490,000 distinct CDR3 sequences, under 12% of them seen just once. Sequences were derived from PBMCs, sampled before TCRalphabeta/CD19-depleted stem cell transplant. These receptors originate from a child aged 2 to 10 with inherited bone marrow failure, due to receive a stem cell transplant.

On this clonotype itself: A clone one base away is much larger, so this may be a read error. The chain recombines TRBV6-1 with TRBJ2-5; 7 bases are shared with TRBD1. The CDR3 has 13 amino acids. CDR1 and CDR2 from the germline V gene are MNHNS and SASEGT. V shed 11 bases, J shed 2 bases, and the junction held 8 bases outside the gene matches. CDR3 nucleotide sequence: TGTGCCCGCACCCCGACAGGGCAAGAGACCCAGTACTTC. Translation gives CARTPTGQETQYF.

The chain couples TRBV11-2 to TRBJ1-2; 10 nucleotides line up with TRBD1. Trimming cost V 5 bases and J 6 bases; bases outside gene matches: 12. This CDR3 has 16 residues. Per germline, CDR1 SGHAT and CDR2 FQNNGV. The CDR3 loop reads CASSPRWDRGRDGYTF. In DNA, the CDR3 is TGTGCCAGCAGCCCTAGGTGGGACAGGGGAAGAGATGGCTACACCTTC.

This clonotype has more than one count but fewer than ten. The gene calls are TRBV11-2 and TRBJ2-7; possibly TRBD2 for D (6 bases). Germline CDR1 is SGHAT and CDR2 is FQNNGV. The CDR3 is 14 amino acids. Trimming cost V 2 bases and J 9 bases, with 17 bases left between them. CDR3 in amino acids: CASSLPEGRLGQYF. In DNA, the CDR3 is TGTGCCAGCAGCTTACCGGAGGGCCGCCTTGGGCAGTACTTC.

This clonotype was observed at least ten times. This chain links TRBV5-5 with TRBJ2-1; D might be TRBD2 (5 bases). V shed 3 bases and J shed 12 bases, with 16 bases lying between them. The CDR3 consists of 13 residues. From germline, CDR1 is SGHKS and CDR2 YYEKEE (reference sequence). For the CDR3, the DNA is TGTGCCAGCAGCTGGGTGACCGGAGGTAGGCAGTTCTTC. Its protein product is CASSWVTGGRQFF.

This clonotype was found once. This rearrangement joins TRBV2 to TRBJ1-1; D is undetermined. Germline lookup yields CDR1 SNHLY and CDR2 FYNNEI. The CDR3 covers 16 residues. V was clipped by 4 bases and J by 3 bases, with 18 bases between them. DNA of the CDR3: TGTGCCAGCAGTGCCACCGCGGATCTCGTATACACTGAAGCTTTCTTT. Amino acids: CASSATADLVYTEAFF.